This T cell receptor beta chain was recovered during a study of blood T cell repertoires in COVID-19. Participants were aged about 18 to 100 years from 20 to 30 US areas. This clone was seen a few times. In the study's own analysis: Amplification of reference gene primers provided the estimated nucleated cell counts. The repertoire was sequenced with immunoSEQ multiplex PCR; TCRdb's copy has only in-frame clones and lacks some. That table gives V, J and clone size, and the DNA gave D and trimming. The table includes 280,000 or so clones, 87% detected once. The sequence was collected from a woman in her 40s who had recovered from COVID-19. The sample comprised PBMCs or T cells enriched from blood (not recorded which).

The CDR3 nucleotides read TGTGCCAGCAGCGTAATGGGTGGAGGAGAAGGGGGGGAGCTGTTTTTT. Protein sequence: CASSVMGGGEGGELFF. V and J are TRBV9 and TRBJ2-2, with D possibly TRBD2 on 5 matching bases. Deletions cut 1 base from V and 8 bases from J, with 18 bases between. Germline CDR1 and CDR2: SGDLS and YYNGEE. This CDR3 spans 16 amino acids.